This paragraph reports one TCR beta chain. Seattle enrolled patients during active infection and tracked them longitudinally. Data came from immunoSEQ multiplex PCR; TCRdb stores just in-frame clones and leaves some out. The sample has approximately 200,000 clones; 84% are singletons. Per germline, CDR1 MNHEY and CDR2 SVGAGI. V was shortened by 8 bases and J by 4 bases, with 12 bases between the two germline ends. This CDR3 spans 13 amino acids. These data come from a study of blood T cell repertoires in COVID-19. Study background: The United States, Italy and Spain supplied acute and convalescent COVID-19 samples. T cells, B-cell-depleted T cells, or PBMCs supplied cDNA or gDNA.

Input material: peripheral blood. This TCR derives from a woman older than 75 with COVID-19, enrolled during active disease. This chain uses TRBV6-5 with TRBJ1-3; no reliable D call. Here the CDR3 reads CASRVGNGNTIYF. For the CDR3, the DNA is TGTGCCAGCCGAGTCGGTAACGGAAACACCATATATTTT.